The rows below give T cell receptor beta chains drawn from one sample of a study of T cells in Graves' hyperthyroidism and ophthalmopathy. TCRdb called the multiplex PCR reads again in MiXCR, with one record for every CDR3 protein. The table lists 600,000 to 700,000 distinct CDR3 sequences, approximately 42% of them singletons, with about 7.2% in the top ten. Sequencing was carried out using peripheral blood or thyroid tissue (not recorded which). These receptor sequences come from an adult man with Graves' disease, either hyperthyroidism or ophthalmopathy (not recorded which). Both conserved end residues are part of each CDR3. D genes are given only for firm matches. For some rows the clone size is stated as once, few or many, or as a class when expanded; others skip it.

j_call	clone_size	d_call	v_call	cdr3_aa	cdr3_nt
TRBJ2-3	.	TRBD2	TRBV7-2	CASSLSRGYTDTQYF	TGTGCCAGCAGCTTGTCGCGGGGGTACACAGATACGCAGTATTTT
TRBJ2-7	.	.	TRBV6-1	CASSEDRDFTYEQYF	TGTGCCAGCAGTGAAGATCGCGACTTCACCTACGAGCAGTACTTC
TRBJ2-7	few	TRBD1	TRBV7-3	CASSPWTGGREQYF	TGTGCCAGCAGCCCCTGGACAGGGGGCCGCGAGCAGTACTTC
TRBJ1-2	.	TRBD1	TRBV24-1	CATSDYTGAIGYGYTF	TGTGCCACCAGTGACTACACAGGGGCAATAGGCTATGGCTACACCTTC
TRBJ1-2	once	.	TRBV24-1	CATGRRGYTF	TGTGCCACTGGTCGGCGGGGCTACACCTTC
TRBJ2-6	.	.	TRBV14	CASSPLTGANVLTF	TGTGCCAGCAGCCCCCTCACCGGGGCCAACGTCCTGACTTTC
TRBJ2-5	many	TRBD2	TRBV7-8	CASSLSRLAGATQYF	TGTGCCAGCAGCCTTTCAAGACTAGCGGGCGCGACCCAGTACTTC
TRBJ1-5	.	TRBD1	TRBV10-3	CPTGGHQPQHF	TGTCCCACAGGGGGACATCAGCCCCAGCATTTT
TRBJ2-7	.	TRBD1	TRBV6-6	CASSYFRGYEQYF	TGTGCCAGCAGTTACTTCAGGGGGTACGAGCAGTACTTC
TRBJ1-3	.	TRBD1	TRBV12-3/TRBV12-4	CASSTRQGNSGNTIYF	TGTGCCAGCAGTACCCGACAGGGGAATTCTGGAAACACCATATATTTT
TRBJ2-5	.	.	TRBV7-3	CASSLDREANQPQYF	TGTGCCAGCAGCCTAGACAGGGAGGCCAATCAGCCCCAGTACTTC
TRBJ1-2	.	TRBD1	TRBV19	CASSRDREDRDGYTF	TGTGCCAGTAGTCGGGACAGGGAAGATAGGGATGGCTACACCTTC
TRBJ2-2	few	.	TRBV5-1	CASSLVLGTETGELFF	TGCGCCAGCAGCTTGGTCTTAGGAACGGAAACCGGGGAGCTGTTTTTT
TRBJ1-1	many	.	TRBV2	CASSDWDTEAFF	TGTGCCAGCAGTGATTGGGACACTGAAGCTTTCTTT
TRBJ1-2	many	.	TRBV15	CATNPGTENYGYTF	TGTGCCACAAATCCCGGGACGGAAAACTATGGCTACACCTTC
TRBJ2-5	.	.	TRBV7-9	CASSFQGFSQETQYF	TGTGCCAGCAGCTTTCAGGGATTCTCCCAAGAGACCCAGTACTTC
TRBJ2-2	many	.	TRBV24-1	CATSRAGGTGELFF	TGTGCCACCAGTCGGGCAGGGGGGACCGGGGAGCTGTTTTTT
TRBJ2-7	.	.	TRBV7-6	CASSPGGVGEQYF	TGTGCCAGCAGTCCTGGTGGGGTTGGGGAGCAGTACTTC